These 21 T cell receptor beta chains were all obtained from the same sample, sequenced in a study of Graves' ophthalmopathy and Graves' hyperthyroidism. TCR beta CDR3 amplification used RNA transcripts. RT-PCR in the first round used HTBI primers; a second-round multiplex PCR followed. TCRdb fed the multiplex PCR reads into MiXCR, producing one record per CDR3 protein. Here the sample spans some 160,000 distinct CDR3 sequences, roughly two fifths being singletons. Sequenced sample: peripheral blood. Receptors originate from a man aged 25 to 40 with Graves' ophthalmopathy.

This chain joins TRBV6-5 and TRBJ2-7; maybe TRBD1 (6 bases). Germline V CDR1 and CDR2: MNHEY, SVGAGI. The CDR3 loop spans 14 amino acids. V shed 2 bases and J shed 3 bases, with 11 bases lying between them. In nucleotides, the CDR3 is TGTGCCAGCAGTTACGCGGCAGGGGTCTACGAGCAGTACTTC. This codes for CASSYAAGVYEQYF.

This sequence joins TRBV27 and TRBJ2-7; 8 bases map to TRBD2. This CDR3 spans 16 amino acids. Trimming took 3 bases from V and 2 from J; bases not matched to a gene: 9. CDR1 is MNHEY and CDR2 is SMNVEV in the germline V gene (reference sequence). CDR3 sequence reads: CASSFLTSGGAYEQYF. CDR3 nucleotides: TGTGCCAGCAGTTTTTTAACTAGCGGAGGAGCCTACGAGCAGTACTTC.

This clonotype was detected ten times or more. V and J are TRBV7-2 and TRBJ2-7; 11 bases are a match to TRBD2. This CDR3 region has 14 residues. V lost 4 bases, J lost 6 bases, and 5 bases stayed unmatched. CDR1 is SGHTA and CDR2 is FQGNSA in the germline V gene. The CDR3 DNA is TGTGCCAGCAGCTCACTAGCGGGAGTTACCGAGCAGTACTTC. Translated, it gives CASSSLAGVTEQYF.

There are many counts of this clonotype. The CDR3: CASSYSRGSLVNTGELFF. CDR3 DNA sequence: TGTGCCAGCAGTTACTCGAGAGGCAGCCTAGTAAACACCGGGGAGCTGTTTTTT. The chain carries TRBV6-2 or TRBV6-3 and TRBJ2-2; D gene ambiguous. Germline CDR1 is MNHEY and CDR2 is SVGEGT. V gave up 0 bases and J gave up 2 bases, with 16 bases separating them. The CDR3 is 18 amino acids.

This clonotype was picked up one time. CDR3 protein: CASSRIGHSEGHGYTF. Written as DNA, the CDR3 is TGTGCCAGCAGTCGAATTGGACATTCGGAAGGGCATGGCTACACCTTC. This chain joins TRBV7-3 and TRBJ1-2, with D possibly being TRBD1 (5 bases). Trimming took off 6 bases at V and 6 bases at J, with 23 bases between the two ends. CDR1 SGHTA and CDR2 FQGTGA come from the germline V gene. This CDR3 is 16 amino acids long.

This clonotype was counted at least ten times. As DNA, the CDR3 is TGTGCCAGCAGCGGTACCCTAGCGCAGGAGACCCAGTACTTC. This codes for CASSGTLAQETQYF. The rearrangement joins TRBV7-2 to TRBJ2-5; D is possibly TRBD2 (6 bases). This CDR3 has 14 residues. V was pared by 5 bases and J by 5 bases, with 15 bases between. In germline, CDR1 is SGHTA, CDR2 FQGNSA.

This clonotype appeared many times. The chain carries TRBV12-3 or TRBV12-4 and TRBJ1-1; D is perhaps TRBD1 (5 bases). The V gene lost 6 bases and the J gene lost 8 bases, with 19 bases spanning the gap. The CDR3 covers 14 residues. CDR3 residues: CASRSGTVRLEAFF. In DNA form, the CDR3 reads TGTGCCAGCAGATCCGGGACGGTTCGTTTAGAAGCTTTCTTT.

This clonotype was counted at least ten times. The J gene is TRBJ2-7, the V gene TRBV6-1; D is unclear. The CDR3 has 16 residues. V was clipped by 6 bases and J by 1 base, with 19 bases between them. CDR1 is MNHNS and CDR2 is SASEGT in the germline V gene. In DNA form, the CDR3 reads TGTGCCAGCAGGAACCCGCGCGGCATAAAGTCCTACGAGCAGTACTTC. It is translated as CASRNPRGIKSYEQYF.

This clonotype was recorded at least ten times. CDR3 sequence: CASSPRRDRSYEQYF. For the CDR3, the DNA is TGTGCCAGCAGCCCTCGTCGGGACAGAAGCTACGAGCAGTACTTC. V is TRBV6-2 or TRBV6-3 and J is TRBJ2-7; 7 positions agree with TRBD1. Germline V gives CDR1 MNHEY, CDR2 SVGEGT. Germline trimming cut 6 bases from V and 3 bases from J; bases unmatched to any gene: 11. The CDR3 spans 15 residues.

The chain combines TRBV6-2 or TRBV6-3 with TRBJ1-6; TRBD1 might be the D (5 bases). Germline V gene data show CDR1 as MNHEY and CDR2 as SVGEGT. The V and J ends lost 0 bases and 7 bases respectively, with 13 bases between them. The CDR3 contains 16 residues. The CDR3 sequence is CASSYSTRGGNSPLHF. The CDR3 coding sequence is TGTGCCAGCAGTTACTCGACTAGGGGAGGGAATTCACCCCTCCACTTT.

The rearrangement joins TRBV20-1 to TRBJ1-2; D is uncertain. The CDR3 spans 13 residues. Deletions cut 2 bases from V and 4 bases from J, with 11 bases between. Germline values: CDR1 DFQATT, CDR2 SNEGSKA (reference sequence). CDR3 DNA: TGCAGTGCTAGAATACCGCAAGGCTATGGCTACACCTTC. Translating gives CSARIPQGYGYTF.

The chain combines TRBV12-3 or TRBV12-4 with TRBJ2-7; 11 positions match TRBD2. This CDR3 is built from 17 residues. V gave up 6 bases and J gave up 2 bases; unmatched junction bases: 12. The CDR3 spells CASSPSGLAGIPYEQYF. In nucleotides, the CDR3 is TGTGCCAGCAGCCCCTCCGGACTAGCGGGTATACCCTACGAGCAGTACTTC.

This clonotype was recorded at least ten times. DNA for the CDR3: TGTGCCAGCAGTCCTGGAACAGGGTCCTATGGCTACACCTTC. As protein: CASSPGTGSYGYTF. This chain connects TRBV28 to TRBJ1-2; possible D gene TRBD1, 6 bases. The CDR3 is 14 amino acids. CDR1 is MDHEN and CDR2 is SYDVKM in the germline V gene. The germline V and J ends were trimmed by 5 bases and 4 bases, with 14 bases remaining between them.

The genes are TRBV10-2 and TRBJ1-1; 10 nucleotides align to TRBD1. Germline V CDR1 and CDR2: WSHSY, SAAADI. This CDR3 has 14 amino acids. Trimming took 10 bases from V and 10 from J; bases not matched to a gene: 15. The DNA for the CDR3 is TGCGCCACTCACGCCGACAGGGGGCCGGGAGGAGCTTTCTTT. Translated, it gives CATHADRGPGGAFF.

The chain employs TRBV6-1 and TRBJ1-1; a weak D match, TRBD1 (6 bases). V lost 2 bases to trimming and J lost 5 bases, with 12 bases between them. This CDR3 has 14 amino acids. Germline lookup yields CDR1 MNHNS and CDR2 SASEGT. The CDR3 region is CASSEREGGTEAFF. CDR3 DNA sequence: TGTGCCAGCAGTGAAAGGGAAGGGGGAACTGAAGCTTTCTTT.

The chain employs TRBV6-2 or TRBV6-3 and TRBJ2-7, with 9 bases identical to TRBD2. V lost 0 bases and J lost 6; bases outside the gene matches: 24. The CDR3 covers 21 residues. Germline V lookup: CDR1 MNHEY, CDR2 SVGEGT. The CDR3 bases are TGTGCCAGCAGTTACTCTGATGGGGACTATGGTTACCTAGCGGGATGGGGCGAGCAGTACTTC. This translates into CASSYSDGDYGYLAGWGEQYF.

This clonotype was recorded many times. The chain carries TRBV24-1 and TRBJ2-2, with TRBD1 identical over 8 bases. After removal of 4 bases from V and 5 bases from J, the junction contained 8 bases not matched to a gene. Looked up from germline, CDR1 is KGHDR and CDR2 is SFDVKD. The CDR3 is made up of 16 amino acids. CDR3 DNA sequence: TGTGCCACCAGTGACCTCGGGACAGGTATTACCGGGGAGCTGTTTTTT. Translated, it gives CATSDLGTGITGELFF.

This clonotype showed up just once. This chain connects TRBV29-1 to TRBJ2-2; 9 nucleotides line up with TRBD1. The CDR3 consists of 17 residues. With 3 bases clipped from V and 5 bases from J, the junction kept 13 bases outside the gene matches. Germline-derived CDR1 and CDR2 are SQVTM and ANQGSEA. The CDR3 loop reads CSVDTSTRTGVTGELFF. The CDR3 coding sequence is TGCAGCGTTGACACCAGTACCAGGACAGGGGTAACCGGGGAGCTGTTTTTT.

This chain uses TRBV27 with TRBJ2-7, with D perhaps TRBD2 (6 bases). Germline CDR1 reads MNHEY; CDR2 reads SMNVEV (reference sequence). The CDR3 consists of 16 residues. Trimming took 3 bases from V and 0 from J, leaving 15 bases between them. The DNA of the CDR3 is TGTGCCAGCAGTTTGGGAGGACGTGACAGCTCCTACGAGCAGTACTTC. Residues: CASSLGGRDSSYEQYF.

This clonotype has a count of ten or more. The genes are TRBV4-3 and TRBJ1-1; D is possibly TRBD1 (6 bases). The CDR3 sequence is 14 residues long. V was trimmed by 4 bases and J by 8 bases, leaving 17 bases between them. Germline V gene data show CDR1 as LGHNA and CDR2 as YSLEER. The CDR3 spells CASSLLRGDAEAFF. The CDR3 DNA sequence: TGCGCCAGCAGCCTCTTGAGGGGGGACGCGGAAGCTTTCTTT.

This clonotype came up many times. This chain connects TRBV6-2 or TRBV6-3 to TRBJ1-5; a possible D gene is TRBD1 (5 bases). Per germline, CDR1 MNHEY and CDR2 SVGEGT. The CDR3 runs to 16 residues. V gave up 2 bases and J gave up 2 bases, with 13 bases separating them. The chain's CDR3 is CASSYGEGDRNQPQHF. For the CDR3, the DNA is TGTGCCAGCAGTTACGGAGAAGGGGATCGCAATCAGCCCCAGCATTTT.